There are many counts of the clone carrying this TCR beta chain. Its target is unknown. Individual cDNA molecules received unique molecular identifiers. TCRdb re-analysed the 5' RACE reads in MiXCR, keeping a single row per CDR3 protein. The data hold about 50,000 distinct CDR3 sequences, with under 15% observed a single time. This sample is drawn from a study of early T cells in non-severe SARS-CoV-2 infection. Study information: Chains were not paired, and sequencing was done on bulk RNA from unsorted whole blood.

Germline CDR1 and CDR2: LGHNA and YNFKEQ. Trimming shortened V by 1 base and J by 1 base, and 10 bases separated the two germline ends. The CDR3 extends over 15 amino acids. Whole-study results and caveats: Private and CD4 specificities were missed by VDJdb matching, skewed to anti-spike CD8.

The sequence was collected from an adult who was a healthcare worker with PCR-confirmed SARS-CoV-2 infection or an uninfected control (not recorded which). The sequencing input was whole blood. The chain links TRBV4-2 to TRBJ1-2; TRBD1 might be the D (6 bases). The DNA of the CDR3 is TGTGCCAGCAGCCAAGGGACAGCAAATAACTATGGCTACACCTTC. This translates into CASSQGTANNYGYTF.